One and the same sample provided the 2 T cell receptor beta chains below, sequenced in a study of post-analysis software for immune sequencing data. Points from the study as a whole: In patients, about five TRBV segments were more frequent than in controls, with TRBV5-6, TRBV5-1 and TRBV20-1 among them.

These TCRs' antigens remain unknown. Presence of unique molecular identifiers characterized the TCR beta cDNA libraries. TCRdb processed the PCR reads anew with MiXCR; each CDR3 protein has one entry. The repertoire holds 750,000 to 950,000 distinct CDR3 sequences, with under 60% as singletons. The sample was blood. The source is a girl aged 5-17 years with multiple sclerosis.

The J gene is TRBJ2-5, the V gene TRBV14; 7 nucleotides align to TRBD2. Trimming cost V 1 base and J 4 bases; bases outside gene matches: 6. CDR1 SGHDN and CDR2 FVKESK come from the germline V gene. This CDR3 spans 15 amino acids. The CDR3 loop reads CASSQGGGVGETQYF. The CDR3 DNA reads as TGTGCCAGCAGCCAAGGGGGAGGGGTCGGAGAGACCCAGTACTTC.

This clonotype has a handful of counts. CDR3 in DNA: TGCAGCGTTGACTCCCGCATCGGTGAGCAGTTCTTC. Amino acid sequence: CSVDSRIGEQFF. The chain combines TRBV29-1 with TRBJ2-1; D remains ambiguous. The CDR3 sequence is 12 residues long. Deletions cut 3 bases from V and 9 bases from J, with 12 bases between. Germline lookup yields CDR1 SQVTM and CDR2 ANQGSEA.